This entry describes one TCR beta chain. Its antigen is as yet unknown. The V and J ends lost 9 bases and 6 bases respectively, with 13 bases between them. Germline V gene sequence: CDR1 MNHNY, CDR2 SVGAGI (reference sequence). This CDR3 is built from 12 residues. The sample is drawn from a study of human T cells and chemical hapten exposure. Study-wide context: Sensitization used 2% DPC on approximately 2 cm by approximately 2 cm upper inner arm skin. Study findings and constraints: TCRs above 1 in 1000 frequency did not change with DPC sensitization.

Time point reported: patch test 1, 2 weeks after DPC sensitization. Documented treatment: therapeutic diphenylcyclopropenone sensitization with weekly scalp DPC. Per the authors' pipeline: A per-sample median of roughly 100,000 TCRs was observed, with a range of roughly 23,224 to 700,000. One entry per CDR3 protein results from TCRdb running MiXCR on the RACE reads. TCRdb's processing, not the study's, gives the V and J calls here. This table has nearly 350,000 distinct CDR3 sequences, about 7% appearing once. Sequenced material: whole blood, taken in connection with sensitization to the hapten diphenylcyclopropenone (DPC). This rearrangement joins TRBV6-6 to TRBJ2-3; D not certain. This clonotype originated in a young woman with alopecia areata. Some clones in this sample may be carry-over from other donors' samples. The chain's CDR3 is CASRLSRDTQYF. CDR3 coding DNA: TGTGCCAGTAGGTTGAGTAGGGATACGCAGTATTTT.